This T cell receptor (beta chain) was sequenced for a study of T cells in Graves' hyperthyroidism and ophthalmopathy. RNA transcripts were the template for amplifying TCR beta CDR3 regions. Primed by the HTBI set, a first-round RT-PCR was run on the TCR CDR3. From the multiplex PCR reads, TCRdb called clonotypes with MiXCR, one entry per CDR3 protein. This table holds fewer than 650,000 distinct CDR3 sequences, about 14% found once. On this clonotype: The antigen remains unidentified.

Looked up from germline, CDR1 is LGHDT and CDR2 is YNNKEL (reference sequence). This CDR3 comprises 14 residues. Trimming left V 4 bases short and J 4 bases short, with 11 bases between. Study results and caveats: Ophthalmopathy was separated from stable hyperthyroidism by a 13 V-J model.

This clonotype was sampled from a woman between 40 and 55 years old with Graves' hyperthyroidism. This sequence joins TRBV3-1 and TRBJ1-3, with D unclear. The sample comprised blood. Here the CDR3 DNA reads TGTGCCAGCAGCCGCGTGGGTGTCGGAAACACCATATATTTT. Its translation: CASSRVGVGNTIYF.